This T cell receptor (beta chain) was found in a study of T cell responses to AZD1222 COVID-19 vaccine. Study-wide results and caveats: The breadth and depth of Spike-specific TCRs increased once two AZD1222 doses had been given.

To note about this clone: The antigen is not known.

Germline values: CDR1 LNHDA, CDR2 SQIVND (reference sequence). The CDR3 runs to 15 residues. V lost 3 bases and J lost 5, with 16 bases in between. The protocol was immunoSEQ multiplex PCR, while the TCRdb copy is restricted to in-frame clones and leaves out a portion. The sample lists 80,000 to 100,000 clones, roughly 88% occurring once. The input for sequencing was peripheral blood, taken 28 days after the second AZD1222 dose. The rearrangement uses TRBV19 and TRBJ1-1, with a weak D call TRBD1 (5 bases). The receptor was derived from an adult who received the AZD1222 COVID-19 vaccine. CDR3 amino acids: CASSISGNRDTEAFF. CDR3 sequence (DNA): TGTGCCAGTAGTATCTCAGGGAACCGAGATACTGAAGCTTTCTTT.